This record looks at one TCR beta chain sequence and its context. In its sample, this clone was seen many times. The clone's antigen remains unknown. No clone much larger than this one lies a single base away; base qualities are absent. The data stem from a study of shared clonotypes between healthy human individuals (dated by TCRdb to 2020 to 2021). About the full investigation: Two women and a few men aged 18 to 49 years were included in the cohort. To increase sequencing depth and limit assay-specific biases, TCR repertoire library preparation and sequencing were carried out by different laboratories using diverse techniques. Per donor, three plates each were used for CD4 naive and CD4 memory, two for CD8 naive, and one for CD8 memory. Between about 0.9 and 10 billion PBMCs per donor were obtained by leukapheresis. To estimate repertoire size and how much clonotypes are shared between individuals, the study performed deep sequencing of blood TCR repertoires from roughly five healthy adults. Study-wide conclusions, independent of this receptor: Because the study included a small number of donors, the genetic and exposure-history diversity represented was limited. Rarefaction of sorted-subset datasets indicated incomplete sequencing despite the large sequencing depth. Sharing across a handful of donors was observed for around 4.8% of naive CD4, 3% to 3.5% of naive CD8, 2% to 2.5% of memory CD4, and about 0.4% of memory CD8 clonotypes. Naive subsets generally had larger estimated clonotype richness than memory subsets. Based on pairwise subsampling, the degree of clonotype sharing among donors was expected to be affected by sequencing depth. Compared with non-shared clonotypes, clonotypes shared by all four sorted-subset donors had higher generation probabilities. Only blood was sampled, and tissue TCR repertoires likely differ from those in blood.

The donors were healthy, HIV-negative adults with no recently reported acute infections or vaccinations. Every donor was a Caucasian adult living in Nashville, Tennessee, USA. CD4+ T cells were enriched through magnetic negative selection, after which naive cells were positively selected on CD45RA and the remaining negative fraction served as the memory subset. Blood was obtained by leukapheresis, after which PBMCs were separated by Ficoll-Histopaque density gradient centrifugation and cryopreserved in liquid nitrogen vapor phase. Analytical flow cytometry was used to check the purity and quantity of each magnetically sorted T cell population. Each sorted fraction had its genomic DNA isolated and then quantified by UV absorbance on a Nanodrop 2000c. CDR1 and CDR2 are read off the germline V gene (reference sequence) as GTSNPN and SVGIG. V lost 2 bases and J lost 4 bases, and the count of bases not matched to a germline gene is 3. The CDR3 measures 14 amino acids from cysteine to phenylalanine. Only the CDR3 portion is preserved as DNA: 42 bases, with reading frame beginning at the first base.

TCR CDR3 regions were amplified from genomic DNA by multiplex PCR using the deep immunoSEQ assay. Extracted genomic DNA from each cell subset was spread evenly across all wells of several immunoSEQ 96-well plates, with each plate serving as a replicate. For sorted subsets, around 200 ng genomic DNA, equal to tens of thousands of T cell genomes, was loaded into each replicate PCR. Purified libraries were quantified with a Qubit 3.0 fluorometer, sized on a Bioanalyzer 2100, and re-quantified with the KAPA Library Quantification kit. Each immunoSEQ 96-well plate was sequenced on its own single-read 150-cycle Illumina NextSeq 550 flow cell. Regarding the original processing steps: The immunoSEQ output contained only junctional sequences without quality scores, so filtering could not match that applied to full-length reads. Sequences were annotated with PyIR, a Python wrapper for IgBLAST v1.9, using IMGT germline references to assign V/J genes and CDR3. Reads were filtered out if the reads had weak V/J assignments (E-value above 1e-6), no CDR3, stop codons, out-of-frame junctions, or ambiguous translated residues. V3J clonotypes were defined as sequences sharing the same inferred V gene, J gene, and CDR3 amino acid sequence. Percentage overlap between repertoires was computed as shared unique clonotypes divided by the size of the smaller repertoire. RTK rarefaction, the Chao1 estimator, and Recon v2.1 estimates of unobserved clonotypes were used to assess repertoire richness. Generation probabilities for all TCRbeta clonotypes obtained by the gDNA method from several donors were computed using OLGA. The source is immuneACCESS, and TCRdb retained only in-frame sequences with V and J called. Part of the clones is not carried over; for the studies checked, unresolved V genes explain less than half of this, and the remainder is unexplained. D and trimming come from the DNA, and the V and J calls and clone size come from that table. Counted in this sample were about 1 million clones; roughly 80% of them appeared once. Of the sample, around 1.5% is held by the ten largest clones.

The sequenced sample consisted of memory CD4+ T cells sorted from blood. This sample's cell subset or site label indicates: CD45RA-negative fraction. The clonotype comes from a man aged 18-30 years in good health. Recombination joined TRBV30 with TRBJ1-2; 11 nucleotides in the junction match TRBD1. The CDR3: CAWSPGQGAYGYTF. Read as DNA, the sequence is TGTGCCTGGAGTCCCGGACAGGGGGCCTATGGCTACACCTTC.